These 10 T cell receptor beta chains came from one sample sequenced in a study of cytomegalovirus exposure and HLA in healthy donors. In the PCR, 60 Vbeta and 13 Jbeta primers were used. Some clones are missing from TCRdb's copy, which holds only in-frame ones; the method was immunoSEQ multiplex PCR. The sample holds 150,000 to 160,000 clones; approximately 80% are singletons and the top ten take roughly 5.5%. Input material: PBMCs. These receptors all come from a woman aged 40 to 49 in good health and CMV-seropositive.

The rearrangement joins TRBV28 to TRBJ2-5; a weak D match, TRBD1 (6 bases). Trimming stripped 4 bases from V and 3 bases from J, with 15 bases between. The CDR3 runs to 15 residues. Looked up from germline, CDR1 is MDHEN and CDR2 is SYDVKM. The CDR3 is CASSSPQGSKETQYF. The CDR3 DNA reads TGTGCCAGCAGTTCCCCACAGGGATCTAAAGAGACCCAGTACTTC.

The genes are TRBV2 and TRBJ1-5; D gene ambiguous. This CDR3 contains 16 residues. V gave up 5 bases and J gave up 4 bases, with 18 bases separating them. CDR1 and CDR2 from the germline V gene are SNHLY and FYNNEI. DNA for the CDR3: TGTGCCAGCAGTTACGTCGTGCGGCCGATTAATCAGCCCCAGCATTTT. Translated, it gives CASSYVVRPINQPQHF.

This clone was detected only a few times. CDR3 loop: CASSLDRPWGTERNEQYF. In DNA, the CDR3 is TGTGCCAGCAGCTTAGATCGCCCCTGGGGGACAGAGCGGAACGAGCAGTACTTC. The chain recombines TRBV7-9 with TRBJ2-5, with 7 bases aligning to TRBD1. The J call may be incorrect, as the DNA end agrees better with TRBJ2-7. The germline V gene encodes CDR1 SEHNR and CDR2 FQNEAQ (reference sequence). The CDR3 contains 18 residues.

The V gene is TRBV5-5, the J gene TRBJ2-7; D possibly corresponds to TRBD1 (7 bases). Trimming took 5 bases from V and 6 from J, leaving 24 bases between them. The V gene's germline CDR1 is SGHKS and CDR2 YYEKEE (reference sequence). The CDR3 totals 16 residues. CDR3 sequence reads: CASRQRGQGGSGEQYF. CDR3 nucleotides: TGTGCCAGCAGACAACGGGGGCAGGGGGGTAGTGGCGAGCAGTACTTC. Drawing the rest from reference TRBV5-5 and TRBJ2-7, the complete variable domain is DAGVTQSPTHLIKTRGQQVTLRCSPISGHKSVSWYQQVLGQGPQFIFQYYEKEERGRGNFPDRFSARQFPNYSSELNVNALLLGDSALYLCASRQRGQGGSGEQYFGPGTRLTVT.

This clone was detected once. The chain recombines TRBV19 with TRBJ1-5; 8 bases are shared with TRBD1. Germline V gene lookup returns CDR1 LNHDA and CDR2 SQIVND (reference sequence). The length of the CDR3 is 14 residues. V shed 4 bases and J 7 bases; nucleotides not matched to a gene: 6. The CDR3 DNA reads as TGTGCCAGTAGTACAGGGGGCTTAGGGCAGCCCCAGCATTTT. This codes for CASSTGGLGQPQHF.

This chain joins TRBV7-2 and TRBJ1-1, with 8 positions matching TRBD1. With 5 bases clipped from V and 1 base from J, the junction kept 6 bases outside the gene matches. This CDR3 region has 15 residues. CDR1 is SGHTA and CDR2 is FQGNSA in the germline V gene. CDR3 nucleotides: TGTGCCAGCAGCAGACAGGGGCCTGGGAACACTGAAGCTTTCTTT. Its protein is CASSRQGPGNTEAFF. Full variable domain (missing parts from reference TRBV7-2 and TRBJ1-1): GAGVSQSPSNKVTEKGKDVELRCDPISGHTALYWYRQSLGQGLEFLIYFQGNSAPDKSGLPSDRFSAERTGGSVSTLTIQRTQQEDSAVYLCASSRQGPGNTEAFFGQGTRLTVV.

The J gene is TRBJ2-1, the V gene TRBV7-3; 7 bases fit TRBD2. J gave up 8 bases and V 0 bases, and 7 bases lay outside the gene matches. The CDR3 totals 15 residues. Germline CDR1 and CDR2: SGHTA and FQGTGA. The CDR3 bases are TGTGCCAGCAGCTTAACTAGGACTAGTTTATATGAGCAGTTCTTC. It is translated as CASSLTRTSLYEQFF.

This rearrangement joins TRBV5-1 to TRBJ2-5, with TRBD1 identical over 7 bases. The CDR3 loop spans 15 amino acids. CDR1 is SGHRS and CDR2 is YFSETQ in the germline V gene. Unmatched junction bases numbered 10, after V lost 3 bases and J lost 5 bases. CDR3 protein: CASSSRLRGFETQYF. The CDR3 DNA reads as TGCGCCAGCAGCTCACGTCTCAGGGGGTTTGAGACCCAGTACTTC. Drawing the rest from reference TRBV5-1 and TRBJ2-5, the complete variable domain is KAGVTQTPRYLIKTRGQQVTLSCSPISGHRSVSWYQQTPGQGLQFLFEYFSETQRNKGNFPGRFSGRQFSNSRSEMNVSTLELGDSALYLCASSSRLRGFETQYFGPGTRLLVL.

Only one count was recorded for this clone. The chain combines TRBV15 with TRBJ2-3, with 7 bases identical to TRBD1. Trimming removed 1 base from V and 3 bases from J; junction bases left unmatched: 10. CDR1 and CDR2 from the germline V gene are LNHNV and YYDKDF (reference sequence). The CDR3 is made up of 17 amino acids. The CDR3 loop reads CATSRGGDRDGTDTQYF. The CDR3 DNA sequence: TGTGCCACCAGCAGAGGGGGTGACAGGGACGGGACAGATACGCAGTATTTT.

The V call is TRBV11-3, the J call TRBJ2-5, with unresolved D. The CDR3 is made up of 12 amino acids. Germline V gene lookup returns CDR1 SGHNT and CDR2 YENEEA. V dropped 4 bases and J dropped 7 bases, with 10 bases sitting between them. The CDR3, as DNA: TGTGCCAGCAGCTCCAGGCTCGGGACCCAGTACTTC. Encoded protein: CASSSRLGTQYF.